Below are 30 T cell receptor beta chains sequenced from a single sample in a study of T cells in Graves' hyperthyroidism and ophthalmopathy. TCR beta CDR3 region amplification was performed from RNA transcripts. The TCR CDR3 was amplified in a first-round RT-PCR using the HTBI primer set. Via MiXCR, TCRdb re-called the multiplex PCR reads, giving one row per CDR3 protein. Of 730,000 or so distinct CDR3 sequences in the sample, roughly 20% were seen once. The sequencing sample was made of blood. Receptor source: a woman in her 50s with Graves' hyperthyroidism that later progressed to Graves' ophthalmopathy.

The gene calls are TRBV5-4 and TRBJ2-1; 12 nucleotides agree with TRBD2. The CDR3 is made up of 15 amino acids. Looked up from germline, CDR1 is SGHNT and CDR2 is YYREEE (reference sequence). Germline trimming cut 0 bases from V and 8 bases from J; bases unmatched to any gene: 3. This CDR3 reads CASSLETSGGHEQFF. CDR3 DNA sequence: TGTGCCAGCAGCTTGGAGACTAGCGGGGGTCATGAGCAGTTCTTC.

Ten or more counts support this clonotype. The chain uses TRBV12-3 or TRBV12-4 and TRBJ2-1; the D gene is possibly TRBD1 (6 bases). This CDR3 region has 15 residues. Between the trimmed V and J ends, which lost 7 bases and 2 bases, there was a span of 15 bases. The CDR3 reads CASTFQGMAYNEQFF. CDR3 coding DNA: TGTGCCAGCACTTTCCAGGGGATGGCCTACAATGAGCAGTTCTTC.

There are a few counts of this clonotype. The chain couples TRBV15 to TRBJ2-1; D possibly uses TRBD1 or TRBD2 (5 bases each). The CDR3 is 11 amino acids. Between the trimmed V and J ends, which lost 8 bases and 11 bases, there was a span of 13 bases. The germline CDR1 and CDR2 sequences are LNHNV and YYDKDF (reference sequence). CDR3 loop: CATAERGKQFF. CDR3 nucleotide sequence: TGTGCCACCGCAGAGAGGGGAAAGCAGTTCTTC.

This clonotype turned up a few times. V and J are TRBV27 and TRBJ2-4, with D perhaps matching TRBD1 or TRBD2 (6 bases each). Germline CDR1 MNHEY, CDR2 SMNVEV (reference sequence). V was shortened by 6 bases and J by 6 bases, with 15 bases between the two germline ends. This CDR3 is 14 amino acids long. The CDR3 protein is CASSTVGGVNIQYF. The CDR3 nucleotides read TGTGCCAGCAGCACCGTGGGGGGCGTAAACATTCAGTACTTC.

CDR3 nucleotide sequence: TGTGCCAGTACCCAGGACAGGGACTACAATGAGCAGTTCTTC. It translates to CASTQDRDYNEQFF. The J gene is TRBJ2-1, the V gene TRBV19; 8 bases match TRBD1. The CDR3 runs to 14 residues. Germline V gives CDR1 LNHDA, CDR2 SQIVND (reference sequence). V lost 7 bases to trimming and J lost 3 bases; unmatched junction nucleotides: 5.

The CDR3 here is CASSPGGRYTEAFF. The CDR3 DNA is TGTGCCAGCAGCCCAGGGGGACGGTACACTGAAGCTTTCTTT. V is TRBV6-1 and J is TRBJ1-1; 7 positions match TRBD1. CDR1 is MNHNS, CDR2 SASEGT, per germline. This CDR3 contains 14 residues. V was pared by 6 bases and J by 3 bases, with 7 bases of the junction left unmatched.

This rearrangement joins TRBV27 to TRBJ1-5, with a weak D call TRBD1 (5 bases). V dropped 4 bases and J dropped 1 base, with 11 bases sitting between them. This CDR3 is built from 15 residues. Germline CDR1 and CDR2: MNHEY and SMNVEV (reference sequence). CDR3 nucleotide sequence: TGTGCCAGCAGTTCCTCGCAGGGCAGCAATCAGCCCCAGCATTTT. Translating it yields CASSSSQGSNQPQHF.

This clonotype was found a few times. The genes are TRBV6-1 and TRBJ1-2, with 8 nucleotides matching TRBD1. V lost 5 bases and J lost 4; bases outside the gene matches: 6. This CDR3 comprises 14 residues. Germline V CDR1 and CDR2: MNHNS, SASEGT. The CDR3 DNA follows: TGTGCCAGCAGTCGGGACAGGACCCGCTATGGCTACACCTTC. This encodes CASSRDRTRYGYTF.

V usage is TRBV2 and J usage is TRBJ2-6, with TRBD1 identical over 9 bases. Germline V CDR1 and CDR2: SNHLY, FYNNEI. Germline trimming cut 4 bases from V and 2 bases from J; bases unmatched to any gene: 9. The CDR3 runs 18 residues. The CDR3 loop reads CASSGLGTGGAGANVLTF. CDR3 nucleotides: TGTGCCAGCAGTGGGTTGGGAACAGGGGGCGCTGGGGCCAACGTCCTGACTTTC.

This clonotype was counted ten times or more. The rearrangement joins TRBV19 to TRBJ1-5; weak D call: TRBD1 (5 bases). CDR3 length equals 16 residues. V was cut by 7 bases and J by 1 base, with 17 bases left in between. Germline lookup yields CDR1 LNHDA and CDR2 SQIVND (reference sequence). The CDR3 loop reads CASKDSALGSNQPQHF. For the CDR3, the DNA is TGTGCCAGTAAAGACAGCGCGTTAGGAAGCAATCAGCCCCAGCATTTT.

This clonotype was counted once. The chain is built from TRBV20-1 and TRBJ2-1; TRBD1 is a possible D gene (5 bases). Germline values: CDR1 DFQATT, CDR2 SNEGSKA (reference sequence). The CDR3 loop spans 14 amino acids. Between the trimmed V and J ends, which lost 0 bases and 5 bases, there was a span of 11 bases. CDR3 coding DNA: TGCAGTGCTAGAGATGGGGCAACCCACAATGAGCAGTTCTTC. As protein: CSARDGATHNEQFF.

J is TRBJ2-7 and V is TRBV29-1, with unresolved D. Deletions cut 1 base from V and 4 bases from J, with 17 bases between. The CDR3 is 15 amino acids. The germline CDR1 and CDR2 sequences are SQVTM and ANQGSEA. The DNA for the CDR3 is TGCAGCGTTGAAGCAGAGACCCAAGAAAATTACGAGCAGTACTTC. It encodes CSVEAETQENYEQYF.

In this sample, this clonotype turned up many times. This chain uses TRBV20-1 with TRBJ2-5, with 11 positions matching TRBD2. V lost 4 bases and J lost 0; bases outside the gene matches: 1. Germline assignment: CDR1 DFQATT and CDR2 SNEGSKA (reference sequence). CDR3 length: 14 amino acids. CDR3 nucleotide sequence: TGCAGTGCTACGACTAGCGGGGACCAAGAGACCCAGTACTTC. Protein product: CSATTSGDQETQYF.

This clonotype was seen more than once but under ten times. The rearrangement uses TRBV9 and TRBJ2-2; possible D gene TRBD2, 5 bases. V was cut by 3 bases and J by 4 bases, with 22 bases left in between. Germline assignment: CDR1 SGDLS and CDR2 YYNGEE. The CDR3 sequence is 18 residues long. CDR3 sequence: CASSATINPGKGTGELFF. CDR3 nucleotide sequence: TGTGCCAGCAGCGCCACTATAAATCCGGGAAAAGGCACCGGGGAGCTGTTTTTT.

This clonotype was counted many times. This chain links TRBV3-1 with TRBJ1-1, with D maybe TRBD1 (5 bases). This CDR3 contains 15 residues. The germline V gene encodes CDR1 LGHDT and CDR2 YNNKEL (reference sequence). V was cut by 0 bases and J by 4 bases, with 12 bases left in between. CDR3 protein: CASSQDRVRGTEAFF. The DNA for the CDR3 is TGTGCCAGCAGCCAAGATCGCGTGAGGGGCACTGAAGCTTTCTTT.

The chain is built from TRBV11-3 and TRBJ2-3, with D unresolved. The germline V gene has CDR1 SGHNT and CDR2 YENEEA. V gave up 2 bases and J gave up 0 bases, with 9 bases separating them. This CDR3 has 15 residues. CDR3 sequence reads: CASSLYETSTDTQYF. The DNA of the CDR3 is TGTGCCAGCAGCTTATATGAGACTAGCACAGATACGCAGTATTTT. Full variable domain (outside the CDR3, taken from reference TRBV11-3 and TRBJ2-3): EAGVVQSPRYKIIEKKQPVAFWCNPISGHNTLYWYLQNLGQGPELLIRYENEEAVDDSQLPKDRFSAERLKGVDSTLKIQPAELGDSAVYLCASSLYETSTDTQYFGPGTRLTVL.

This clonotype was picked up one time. In nucleotides, the CDR3 is TGTGCCAGCAGTTTGAGCGAACTTCAGCCCCAGCATTTT. It specifies CASSLSELQPQHF. The chain combines TRBV27 with TRBJ1-5; no clear D gene. The V end was cut by 3 bases, the J end by 6 bases, with 9 bases between. The CDR3 has 13 amino acids. CDR1 and CDR2 from the germline V gene are MNHEY and SMNVEV (reference sequence).

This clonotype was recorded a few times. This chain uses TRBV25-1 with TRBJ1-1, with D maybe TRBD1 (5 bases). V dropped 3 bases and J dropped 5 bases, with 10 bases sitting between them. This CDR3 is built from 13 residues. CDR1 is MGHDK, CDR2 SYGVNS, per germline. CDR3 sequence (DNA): TGTGCCAGCAGTGACTCAGGGCGGACTGAAGCTTTCTTT. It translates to CASSDSGRTEAFF.

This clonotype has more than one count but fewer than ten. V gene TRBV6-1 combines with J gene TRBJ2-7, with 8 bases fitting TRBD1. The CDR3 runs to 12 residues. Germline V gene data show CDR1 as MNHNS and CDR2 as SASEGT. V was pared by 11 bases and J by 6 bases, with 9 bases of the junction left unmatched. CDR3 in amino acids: CALGWTGSEQYF. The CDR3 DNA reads TGTGCCTTGGGCTGGACAGGGAGCGAGCAGTACTTC.

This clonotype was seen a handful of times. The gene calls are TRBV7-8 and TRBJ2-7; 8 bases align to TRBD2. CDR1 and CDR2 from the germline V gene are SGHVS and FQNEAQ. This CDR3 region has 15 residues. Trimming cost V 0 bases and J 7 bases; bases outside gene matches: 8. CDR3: CASSLASRGTREQYF. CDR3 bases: TGTGCCAGCAGCTTAGCATCCAGAGGGACTAGGGAGCAGTACTTC.

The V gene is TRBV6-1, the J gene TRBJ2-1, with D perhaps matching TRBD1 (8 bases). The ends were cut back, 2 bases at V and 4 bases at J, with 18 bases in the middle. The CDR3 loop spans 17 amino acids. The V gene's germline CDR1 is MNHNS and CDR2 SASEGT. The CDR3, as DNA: TGTGCCAGCAGTGAAAACACAGGGGGGGAATATTACAATGAGCAGTTCTTC. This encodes CASSENTGGEYYNEQFF.

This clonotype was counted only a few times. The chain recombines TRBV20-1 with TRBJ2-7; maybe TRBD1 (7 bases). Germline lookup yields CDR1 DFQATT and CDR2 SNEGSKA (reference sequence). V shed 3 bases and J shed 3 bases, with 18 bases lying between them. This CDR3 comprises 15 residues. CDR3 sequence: CSASRAAGQFYEQYF. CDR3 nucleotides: TGCAGTGCTAGTAGGGCGGCGGGACAGTTCTACGAGCAGTACTTC.

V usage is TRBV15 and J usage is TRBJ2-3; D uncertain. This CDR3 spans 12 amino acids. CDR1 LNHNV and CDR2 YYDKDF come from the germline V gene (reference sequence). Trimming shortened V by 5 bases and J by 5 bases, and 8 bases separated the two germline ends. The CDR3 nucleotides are TGTGCCACCAGCCACGGAGAAGATACGCAGTATTTT. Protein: CATSHGEDTQYF.

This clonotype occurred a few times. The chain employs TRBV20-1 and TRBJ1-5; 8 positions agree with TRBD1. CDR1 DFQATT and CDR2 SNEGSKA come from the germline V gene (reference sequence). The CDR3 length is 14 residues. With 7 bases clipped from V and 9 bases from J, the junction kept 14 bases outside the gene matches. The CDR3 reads CSVLPPRGLGPQHF. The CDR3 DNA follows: TGCAGTGTTCTACCCCCCAGGGGGCTGGGGCCCCAGCATTTT.

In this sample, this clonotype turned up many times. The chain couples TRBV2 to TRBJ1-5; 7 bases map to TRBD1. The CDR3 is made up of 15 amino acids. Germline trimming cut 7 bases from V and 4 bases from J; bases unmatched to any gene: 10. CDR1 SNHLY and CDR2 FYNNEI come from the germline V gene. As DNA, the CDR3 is TGTGCCAGCACTTCCCTCGCAGGGGGTAATCAGCCCCAGCATTTT. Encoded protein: CASTSLAGGNQPQHF.

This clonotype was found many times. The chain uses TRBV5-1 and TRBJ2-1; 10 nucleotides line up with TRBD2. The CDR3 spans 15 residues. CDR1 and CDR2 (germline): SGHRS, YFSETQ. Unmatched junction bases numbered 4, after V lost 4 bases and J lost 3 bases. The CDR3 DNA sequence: TGCGCCAGCAGCCAAGAGCGGGGGGGCTACAATGAGCAGTTCTTC. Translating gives CASSQERGGYNEQFF.

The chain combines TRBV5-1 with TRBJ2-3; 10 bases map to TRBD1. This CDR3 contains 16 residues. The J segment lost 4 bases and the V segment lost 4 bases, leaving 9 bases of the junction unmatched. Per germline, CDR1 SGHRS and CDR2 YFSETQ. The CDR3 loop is CASSQTGTGVADTQYF. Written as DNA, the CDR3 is TGCGCCAGCAGCCAGACCGGGACAGGGGTTGCAGATACGCAGTATTTT.

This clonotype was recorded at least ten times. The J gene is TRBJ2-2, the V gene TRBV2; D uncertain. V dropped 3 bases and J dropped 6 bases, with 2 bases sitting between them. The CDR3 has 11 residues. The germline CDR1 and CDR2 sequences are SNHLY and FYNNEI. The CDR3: CASSDPGELFF. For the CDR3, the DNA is TGTGCCAGCAGTGATCCCGGGGAGCTGTTTTTT.

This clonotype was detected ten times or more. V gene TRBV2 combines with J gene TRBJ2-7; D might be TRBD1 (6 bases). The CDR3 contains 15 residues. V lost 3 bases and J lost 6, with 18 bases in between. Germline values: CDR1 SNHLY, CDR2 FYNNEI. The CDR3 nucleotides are TGTGCCAGCAGTGATTCTGACAGGCCCCGGGGCGAGCAGTACTTC. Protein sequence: CASSDSDRPRGEQYF.

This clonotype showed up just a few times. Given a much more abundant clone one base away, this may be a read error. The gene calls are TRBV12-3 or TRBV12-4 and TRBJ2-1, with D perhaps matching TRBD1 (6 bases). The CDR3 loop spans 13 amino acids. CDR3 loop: CASSLNRAREQLF. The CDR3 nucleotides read TGTGCCAGCAGTTTAAACAGGGCGCGTGAGCAGCTCTTC.